Listed here is a single T cell receptor beta chain. The sample is drawn from a study of blood T cells in healthy people across ages. Trimming removed 1 base from V and 2 bases from J; junction bases left unmatched: 11. This CDR3 has 18 residues. Germline V gene data show CDR1 as LGHNA and CDR2 as YNFKEQ. The authors isolated at least 6.5 million PBMCs per sample. Per sample, extraction of total RNA gave at least 5.5 micrograms in every case. The use of a sample-barcoded 5' primer and a J-beta primer mix characterized a second PCR of roughly 7 to 11 cycles. One entry per CDR3 protein results from TCRdb running MiXCR on the 5' RACE reads. The sample lists over 1.5 million distinct CDR3 sequences; approximately 50% were seen once.

The origin of this receptor is a woman aged 40 to 50 in good health. The chain joins TRBV4-2 to TRBJ2-5; TRBD2 agrees at 9 bases. Sequenced sample: blood. The CDR3 DNA sequence: TGTGCCAGCAGCCAAGGAGGGATAGCGGGGGCCATTCAAGAGACCCAGTACTTC. Its translation: CASSQGGIAGAIQETQYF.